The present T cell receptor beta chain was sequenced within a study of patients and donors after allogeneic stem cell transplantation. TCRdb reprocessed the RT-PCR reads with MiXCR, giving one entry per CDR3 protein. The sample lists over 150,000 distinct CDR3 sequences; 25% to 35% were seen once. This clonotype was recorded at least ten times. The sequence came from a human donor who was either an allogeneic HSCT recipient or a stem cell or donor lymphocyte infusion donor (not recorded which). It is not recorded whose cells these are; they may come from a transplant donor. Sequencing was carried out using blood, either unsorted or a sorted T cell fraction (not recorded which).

The DNA of the CDR3 is TGTGCCAGCAGTCGTCCGGGACAGCCCAATTCACCCCTCCACTTT. Protein sequence: CASSRPGQPNSPLHF. The chain combines TRBV7-2 with TRBJ1-6, with 7 bases identical to TRBD1. With 6 bases clipped from V and 7 bases from J, the junction kept 9 bases outside the gene matches. This CDR3 contains 15 residues. The germline V gene encodes CDR1 SGHTA and CDR2 FQGNSA.